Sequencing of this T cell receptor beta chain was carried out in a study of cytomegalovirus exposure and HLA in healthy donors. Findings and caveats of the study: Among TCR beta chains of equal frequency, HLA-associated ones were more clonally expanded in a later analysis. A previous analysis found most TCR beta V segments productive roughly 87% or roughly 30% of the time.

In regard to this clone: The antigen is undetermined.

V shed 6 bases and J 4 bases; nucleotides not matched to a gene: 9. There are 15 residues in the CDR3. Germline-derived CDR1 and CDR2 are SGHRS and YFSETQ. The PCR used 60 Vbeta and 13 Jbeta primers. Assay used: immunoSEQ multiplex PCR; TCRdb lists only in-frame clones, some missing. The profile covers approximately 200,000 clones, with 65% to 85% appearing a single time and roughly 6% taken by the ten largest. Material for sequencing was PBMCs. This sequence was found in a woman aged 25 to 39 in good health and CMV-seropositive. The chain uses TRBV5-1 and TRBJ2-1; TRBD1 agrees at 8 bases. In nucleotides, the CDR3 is TGCGCCAGCATACCCTCGACAGGGGCTTACAATGAGCAGTTCTTC. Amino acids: CASIPSTGAYNEQFF. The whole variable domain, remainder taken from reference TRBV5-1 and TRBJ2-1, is KAGVTQTPRYLIKTRGQQVTLSCSPISGHRSVSWYQQTPGQGLQFLFEYFSETQRNKGNFPGRFSGRQFSNSRSEMNVSTLELGDSALYLCASIPSTGAYNEQFFGPGTRLTVL.